This TCR beta chain was captured in a study of OX40 agonist ivuxolimab in advanced cancers. Study-wide findings and caveats: The antigen specificity of the peripheral T cells (those that were expanded) was not determined.

Germline V lookup: CDR1 LNHDA, CDR2 SQIVND (reference sequence). CDR3 size: 11 residues. V lost 10 bases, J lost 9 bases, and 15 bases lay in between. This clone was detected only a few times. Its antigen is currently unknown. TCRdb keeps only in-frame clones here, not all; method: immunoSEQ multiplex PCR. The sample includes 25,000 to 35,000 clones, 84% of them seen just once. This chain connects TRBV19 to TRBJ1-2; perhaps TRBD1 as D (5 bases). The sequencing here drew on CD4+ or CD8+ T cells sorted from blood, taken in a trial of the OX40 agonist ivuxolimab. The clonotype originates from an adult with an advanced solid tumor such as melanoma, head and neck, liver or kidney cancer. The CDR3 DNA is TGTGCCACCCTGACCCAGGGCAGCTACACCTTC. This encodes CATLTQGSYTF.